This is a list of T cell receptor beta chains from one sample in a study of cytotoxic CD8 clonotypes in ibrutinib-treated CLL. TCRdb's table, derived via immunoSEQ multiplex PCR, lists solely in-frame clones and lacks some. The table lists around 250,000 clones, around 70% of them singletons. The sequencing used PBMCs, collected after 24 months of ibrutinib treatment. These receptors all come from a human donor with chronic lymphocytic leukemia. Each CDR3 is given with its conserved first and last residue. The D gene is left open where the match is weak. Only part of the rows carry a size: once, few, many, or a class if the clone is expanded.

abundance: -; j_gene: TRBJ1-2; v_gene: TRBV5-4; len: 15; d_gene: -; CDR3nt: TGTGCCAGCAGCTTGAGTTCGGCGGACGGCTATGGCTACACCTTC; CDR3aa: CASSLSSADGYGYTF
abundance: -; j_gene: TRBJ2-7; v_gene: TRBV28; len: 15; d_gene: TRBD1; CDR3nt: TGTGCCAGCAGGGGGACAGGGGGCGCGGTAGGCGAGCAGTACTTC; CDR3aa: CASRGTGGAVGEQYF
abundance: -; j_gene: TRBJ2-5; v_gene: TRBV11-3; len: 15; d_gene: -; CDR3nt: TGTGCCAGCAGCTTAGCCGGCGGGAACCAAGAGACCCAGTACTTC; CDR3aa: CASSLAGGNQETQYF
abundance: -; j_gene: TRBJ2-3; v_gene: TRBV12-5; len: 14; d_gene: -; CDR3nt: TGTGCTAGTGGTTTGGTACGGACCACAGATACGCAGTATTTT; CDR3aa: CASGLVRTTDTQYF
abundance: -; j_gene: TRBJ2-7; v_gene: TRBV7-2; len: 16; d_gene: TRBD2; CDR3nt: TGTGCCAGCAGCCCAAAAGGACTAGCGGGATTGTACGAGCAGTACTTC; CDR3aa: CASSPKGLAGLYEQYF
abundance: few; j_gene: TRBJ2-7; v_gene: TRBV19; len: 13; d_gene: TRBD1; CDR3nt: TGTGCCTCCGGGGGACAGGGCAGCTACGAGCAGTACTTC; CDR3aa: CASGGQGSYEQYF
abundance: -; j_gene: TRBJ1-5; v_gene: TRBV28; len: 14; d_gene: -; CDR3nt: TGTGCCAGCAGCACACAACTCCCAGGTCAGCCCCAGCATTTT; CDR3aa: CASSTQLPGQPQHF
abundance: -; j_gene: TRBJ2-5; v_gene: TRBV9; len: 17; d_gene: -; CDR3nt: TGTGCCAGCAGCGTAGGTATCCCTGGGGCAGGCCAAGAGACCCAGTACTTC; CDR3aa: CASSVGIPGAGQETQYF
abundance: -; j_gene: TRBJ1-4; v_gene: TRBV6-5; len: 16; d_gene: TRBD1; CDR3nt: TGTGCCAGCAGTTACAACGGACAGGGACACGGTGAAAAACTGTTTTTT; CDR3aa: CASSYNGQGHGEKLFF
abundance: -; j_gene: TRBJ1-1; v_gene: TRBV28; len: 18; d_gene: TRBD1; CDR3nt: TGTGCCAGCAGTTCGAACCGAGCTAGGACAGGGGGGAACACTGAAGCTTTCTTT; CDR3aa: CASSSNRARTGGNTEAFF
abundance: once; j_gene: TRBJ2-1; v_gene: TRBV29-1; len: 13; d_gene: TRBD2; CDR3nt: TGCAGCGTTGCGGCTAGCGGGAGCAATGAGCAGTTCTTC; CDR3aa: CSVAASGSNEQFF
abundance: -; j_gene: TRBJ2-2; v_gene: TRBV4-3; len: 15; d_gene: -; CDR3nt: TGCGCCAGCAGCCAAGATTGGGTTACCGACGGGGAGCTGTTTTTT; CDR3aa: CASSQDWVTDGELFF
abundance: few; j_gene: TRBJ2-7; v_gene: TRBV29-1; len: 10; d_gene: -; CDR3nt: TGCAGCGTTGCCCAGGACGAGCAGTACTTC; CDR3aa: CSVAQDEQYF
abundance: -; j_gene: TRBJ2-7; v_gene: TRBV7-9; len: 14; d_gene: TRBD2; CDR3nt: TGTGCCAGCAGCTTAGGACTAGCGGGAGTCGAGCAGTACTTC; CDR3aa: CASSLGLAGVEQYF
abundance: -; j_gene: TRBJ1-5; v_gene: TRBV18; len: 13; d_gene: -; CDR3nt: TGTGCCAGCTCATCCGGGGGGTTGGAGCCCCAGCATTTT; CDR3aa: CASSSGGLEPQHF
abundance: -; j_gene: TRBJ2-1; v_gene: TRBV10-2; len: 16; d_gene: -; CDR3nt: TGCGCCAGCAGTGAGTTTGGGTTAGACTCCTACAATGAGCAGTTCTTC; CDR3aa: CASSEFGLDSYNEQFF
abundance: -; j_gene: TRBJ1-2; v_gene: TRBV6-5; len: 14; d_gene: -; CDR3nt: TGTGCCAGCAGTTACACGTCGGCCCGGCACGGCTACACCTTC; CDR3aa: CASSYTSARHGYTF
abundance: -; j_gene: TRBJ2-5; v_gene: TRBV5-1; len: 16; d_gene: TRBD1; CDR3nt: TGCGCCAGCAGCTTGGCGGGACAGAGATTCCAAGAGACCCAGTACTTC; CDR3aa: CASSLAGQRFQETQYF
abundance: -; j_gene: TRBJ1-6; v_gene: TRBV18; len: 15; d_gene: -; CDR3nt: TGTGCCAGCTCACCCCGGGGAGGGGGGAATTCACCCCTCCACTTT; CDR3aa: CASSPRGGGNSPLHF
abundance: -; j_gene: TRBJ2-7; v_gene: TRBV5-6; len: 11; d_gene: -; CDR3nt: TGTGCCAGCAGCTACGCCTACGAGCAGTACTTC; CDR3aa: CASSYAYEQYF
abundance: -; j_gene: TRBJ2-1; v_gene: TRBV29-1; len: 14; d_gene: -; CDR3nt: TGCAGCGCCGATACGGACTACTCCTACAATGAGCAGTTCTTC; CDR3aa: CSADTDYSYNEQFF
abundance: once; j_gene: TRBJ2-2; v_gene: TRBV6-5; len: 15; d_gene: -; CDR3nt: TGTGCCAGCAGTTACTCACAGACTGGTGTATTCGAGCTGTTTTTT; CDR3aa: CASSYSQTGVFELFF
abundance: -; j_gene: TRBJ2-5; v_gene: TRBV29-1; len: 13; d_gene: -; CDR3nt: TGCAGCGTAGGTGCGAGGCTCCGGGAGACCCAGTACTTC; CDR3aa: CSVGARLRETQYF
abundance: once; j_gene: TRBJ1-2; v_gene: TRBV28; len: 14; d_gene: -; CDR3nt: TGTGCCAGCAGCAGACGAACAGGGTACTATGGCTACACCTTC; CDR3aa: CASSRRTGYYGYTF
abundance: -; j_gene: TRBJ2-5; v_gene: TRBV9; len: 16; d_gene: TRBD2; CDR3nt: TGTGCCAGCAGCGTAGGGGCTAGCGGGATCCAAGAGACCCAGTACTTC; CDR3aa: CASSVGASGIQETQYF
abundance: -; j_gene: TRBJ2-1; v_gene: TRBV15; len: 17; d_gene: TRBD2; CDR3nt: TGTGCCACCAGCAGAGATCGGCCCATGGGGGGGGACAATGAGCAGTTCTTC; CDR3aa: CATSRDRPMGGDNEQFF
abundance: -; j_gene: TRBJ2-2; v_gene: TRBV2; len: 13; d_gene: TRBD2; CDR3nt: TGTGCAAATGGGAGGGAGGGCACCGGGGAGCTGTTTTTT; CDR3aa: CANGREGTGELFF
abundance: -; j_gene: TRBJ2-1; v_gene: TRBV7-9; len: 15; d_gene: TRBD2; CDR3nt: TGTGCCAGCAGCTTATTCGTAGCGGGAGGGAATGAGCAGTTCTTC; CDR3aa: CASSLFVAGGNEQFF
abundance: -; j_gene: TRBJ2-5; v_gene: TRBV27; len: 19; d_gene: TRBD1; CDR3nt: TGTGCCAGCAGTTTTGAGTCAGCAGCGGGACAGGGGGTTCCGGAGACCCAGTACTTC; CDR3aa: CASSFESAAGQGVPETQYF
abundance: once; j_gene: TRBJ2-6; v_gene: TRBV4-1; len: 15; d_gene: -; CDR3nt: TGCGCCAGCAGCCAAGATCGGACTGGGGCCAACGTCCTGACTTTC; CDR3aa: CASSQDRTGANVLTF
abundance: few; j_gene: TRBJ2-3; v_gene: TRBV27; len: 15; d_gene: -; CDR3nt: TGTGCCAGCAGTTCGCATCGACCGGCTACAGATACGCAGTATTTT; CDR3aa: CASSSHRPATDTQYF
abundance: -; j_gene: TRBJ2-1; v_gene: TRBV15; len: 15; d_gene: -; CDR3nt: TGTGCCACCAGCTCCCCCAGTGGGGCAATATCTGAGCAGTTCTTC; CDR3aa: CATSSPSGAISEQFF
abundance: -; j_gene: TRBJ1-4; v_gene: TRBV28; len: 15; d_gene: -; CDR3nt: TGTGCCAGCAGTAGTGGTCTCGCGGGTGATGAAAAACTGTTTTTT; CDR3aa: CASSSGLAGDEKLFF
abundance: -; j_gene: TRBJ2-3; v_gene: TRBV6-6; len: 16; d_gene: TRBD2; CDR3nt: TGTGCCAGCAGTTGGGGGACTAGCGGATCACGGGATACGCAGTATTTT; CDR3aa: CASSWGTSGSRDTQYF
abundance: -; j_gene: TRBJ2-4; v_gene: TRBV13; len: 18; d_gene: TRBD2; CDR3nt: TGTGCCAGCAGCACTGACCTTAGCGGGAGAAGGGCCAAAAACATTCAGTACTTC; CDR3aa: CASSTDLSGRRAKNIQYF
abundance: -; j_gene: TRBJ2-2; v_gene: TRBV10-3; len: 15; d_gene: TRBD2; CDR3nt: TGTGCCACCGGACTAGCGGGAGGGCCCGGCGGGGAGCTGTTTTTT; CDR3aa: CATGLAGGPGGELFF
abundance: -; j_gene: TRBJ2-6; v_gene: TRBV6-1; len: 18; d_gene: TRBD2; CDR3nt: TGTGCCAGCAGGGAACCGGGACTAGTCGGTACCGGGGCCAACGTCCTGACTTTC; CDR3aa: CASREPGLVGTGANVLTF